These 19 T cell receptor beta chains originate from one sample sequenced in a study of shared clonotypes between healthy human individuals. Assay used: immunoSEQ multiplex PCR; TCRdb lists only in-frame clones, some missing. The top ten hold about 0.32% of the sample, which has about 380,000 clones, about 96% seen once. The sequenced sample consisted of memory CD8+ T cells sorted from blood. Subset indicated: CD45RO+ cells pooled with CCR7-negative TemRA cells. These receptors were collected from a man between 25 and 39 years old in good health.

The CDR3 is CASSLETGSSPLHF. As DNA, the CDR3 is TGTGCCAGCAGCTTAGAGACAGGTTCTTCACCCCTCCACTTT. The V and J genes are TRBV11-2 and TRBJ1-6, with D possibly being TRBD1 (6 bases). V was trimmed by 0 bases and J by 9 bases, leaving 9 bases between them. The CDR3 totals 14 residues. Germline CDR1 SGHAT, CDR2 FQNNGV.

The chain couples TRBV15 to TRBJ1-3, with 7 bases matching TRBD1. With 5 bases clipped from V and 5 bases from J, the junction kept 6 bases outside the gene matches. From germline, CDR1 is LNHNV and CDR2 YYDKDF (reference sequence). The CDR3 is 14 amino acids. Here the CDR3 DNA reads TGTGCCACCAGCGCCCGGGACAGCCGAAACACCATATATTTT. Its translation is CATSARDSRNTIYF.

This clone occurred once. This chain joins TRBV30 and TRBJ2-2, with 7 bases that match TRBD1. CDR1 is GTSNPN and CDR2 is SVGIG in the germline V gene (reference sequence). With V trimmed by 5 bases and J by 6 bases, 0 bases remained unmatched. This CDR3 is 11 amino acids long. This CDR3 is CAWGTAGELFF. Written as DNA, the CDR3 is TGTGCCTGGGGGACAGCCGGGGAGCTGTTTTTT.

The CDR3: CASSLSPRDTQYF. DNA of the CDR3: TGTGCCAGCAGCTTAAGCCCTCGGGACACCCAGTACTTC. The J gene is TRBJ2-5, the V gene TRBV11-2; D possibly uses TRBD1 or TRBD2 (5 bases each). Trimming took off 2 bases at V and 8 bases at J, with 12 bases between the two ends. From germline, CDR1 is SGHAT and CDR2 FQNNGV. This CDR3 is 13 amino acids long.

This clone showed up just a few times. The rearrangement links TRBV7-9 to TRBJ2-1; either TRBD1 or TRBD2 may supply D (5 bases each). The V and J ends lost 5 bases and 0 bases respectively, with 11 bases between them. The CDR3 sequence is 15 residues long. Germline CDR1 is SEHNR and CDR2 is FQNEAQ (reference sequence). The CDR3 sequence: CASSPGTHSYNEQFF. CDR3 in DNA: TGTGCCAGCAGCCCTGGGACCCACTCCTACAATGAGCAGTTCTTC.

The chain couples TRBV11-2 to TRBJ2-1, with D unclear. V lost 2 bases and J 8 bases, leaving 4 bases between the germline ends. The germline V gene has CDR1 SGHAT and CDR2 FQNNGV. This CDR3 has 11 residues. CDR3 DNA: TGTGCCAGCAGCTTAATTCATGAGCAGTTCTTC. Its translation is CASSLIHEQFF.

The chain joins TRBV5-5 to TRBJ1-2; D not resolved. Between the trimmed V and J ends, which lost 0 bases and 7 bases, there was a span of 7 bases. The germline gives CDR1 SGHKS, CDR2 YYEKEE (reference sequence). The CDR3 length is 12 residues. The CDR3 coding sequence is TGTGCCAGCAGCTTGGTTAGTGGTGGCTACACCTTC. This translates into CASSLVSGGYTF.

V is TRBV7-9 and J is TRBJ2-7; 11 bases line up with TRBD2. Germline CDR1 is SEHNR and CDR2 is FQNEAQ (reference sequence). Trimming took 3 bases from V and 9 from J; bases not matched to a gene: 1. CDR3 length: 12 amino acids. CDR3 sequence: CASSLGTSGQYF. The CDR3 DNA reads TGTGCCAGCAGCTTGGGGACTAGCGGGCAGTACTTC.

Details on this clone: A junction boundary mismatches the germline segment, possibly from a read error. V usage is TRBV7-7 and J usage is TRBJ2-1; 9 bases are shared with TRBD2. The CDR3 runs to 15 residues. CDR1 SSHAT and CDR2 FNYEAQ come from the germline V gene (reference sequence). The CDR3 protein is CASSPGTSRYNEQFF. The DNA for the CDR3 is TGTGCTAGCAGCCCCGGGACTAGCAGATACAATGAGCAGTTCTTC.

The chain employs TRBV19 and TRBJ1-1, with TRBD1 matching 7 bases. After removal of 6 bases from V and 0 bases from J, the junction contained 4 bases not matched to a gene. This CDR3 contains 14 residues. Germline lookup yields CDR1 LNHDA and CDR2 SQIVND (reference sequence). CDR3 in DNA: TGTGCCAGTAGCCCGGGACAGATGAACACTGAAGCTTTCTTT. As protein: CASSPGQMNTEAFF.

V and J are TRBV10-3 and TRBJ2-1; D remains unclear. V was clipped by 4 bases and J by 4 bases, with 11 bases between them. The CDR3 spans 14 residues. Looked up from germline, CDR1 is ENHRY and CDR2 is SYGVKD. Written as DNA, the CDR3 is TGTGCCATCAGTGCAGCTTTACATTACAATGAGCAGTTCTTC. This translates into CAISAALHYNEQFF.

V usage is TRBV11-2 and J usage is TRBJ1-4; tentatively, D is TRBD1 (5 bases). Trimming pared 5 bases from V and 4 bases from J, leaving 14 bases between. The CDR3 has 15 residues. Germline CDR1 and CDR2: SGHAT and FQNNGV. CDR3 in DNA: TGTGCCAGCAGCCGAACTCGACAGCTTAATGAAAAACTGTTTTTT. It codes for CASSRTRQLNEKLFF.

The chain uses TRBV5-6 and TRBJ1-2; 10 bases are a match to TRBD1. Germline CDR1 is SGHDT and CDR2 is YYEEEE. The CDR3 spans 16 residues. Trimming at V came to 0 bases and at J to 4 bases, leaving 6 bases not matched to a gene. The CDR3 here is CASSLAGTGAPYGYTF. The CDR3 coding sequence is TGTGCCAGCAGCTTGGCCGGGACAGGGGCCCCCTATGGCTACACCTTC.

This clone was recorded only once. The chain joins TRBV9 to TRBJ1-4; 9 bases map to TRBD1. This CDR3 region has 14 residues. J lost 11 bases, V lost 3 bases, and 8 bases had no gene match. The germline V gene has CDR1 SGDLS and CDR2 YYNGEE. The CDR3 loop is CASSGGTGMGKLFF. The CDR3 nucleotides read TGTGCCAGCAGCGGAGGGACAGGGATGGGGAAACTGTTTTTT.

The CDR3 spells CASSMGGANVLTF. The CDR3 coding sequence is TGTGCCAGTAGTATGGGTGGGGCCAACGTCCTGACTTTC. The rearrangement links TRBV19 to TRBJ2-6; D uncertain. Deletions cut 3 bases from V and 3 bases from J, with 3 bases between. CDR3 length equals 13 residues. Germline CDR1 and CDR2: LNHDA and SQIVND (reference sequence).

The chain employs TRBV29-1 and TRBJ2-7, with 7 positions matching TRBD2. The V gene's germline CDR1 is SQVTM and CDR2 ANQGSEA. V was clipped by 4 bases and J by 4 bases; unmatched bases: 4. The CDR3 is 12 residues long. The CDR3 sequence is CSVGEGTYEQYF. As DNA, the CDR3 is TGCAGCGTTGGGGAGGGGACGTACGAGCAGTACTTC.

This chain links TRBV11-2 with TRBJ2-7; D unresolved. V was pared by 5 bases and J by 0 bases, with 8 bases between. The CDR3 loop spans 13 amino acids. Germline values: CDR1 SGHAT, CDR2 FQNNGV. As DNA, the CDR3 is TGTGCCAGCAGCCGGCGGAGCTCCTACGAGCAGTACTTC. Protein: CASSRRSSYEQYF.

The chain carries TRBV29-1 and TRBJ2-1; 13 bases map to TRBD2. V was clipped by 6 bases and J by 4 bases; unmatched bases: 6. Germline values: CDR1 SQVTM, CDR2 ANQGSEA. The CDR3 extends over 15 amino acids. The CDR3 DNA follows: TGCAGCGTATGGGGACTAGCGGGGAAATACAATGAGCAGTTCTTC. Its protein product is CSVWGLAGKYNEQFF.

The chain couples TRBV30 to TRBJ2-1, with D unclear. V was cut by 3 bases and J by 5 bases, with 11 bases left in between. CDR1 is GTSNPN and CDR2 is SVGIG in the germline V gene (reference sequence). The length of the CDR3 is 13 residues. The CDR3 coding sequence is TGTGCCTGGAGGAGGCTCGGCAACAATGAGCAGTTCTTC. This gives the protein CAWRRLGNNEQFF. The complete variable domain, with remaining parts taken from reference TRBV30 and TRBJ2-1, reads SQTIHQWPATLVQPVGSPLSLECTVEGTSNPNLYWYRQAAGRGLQLLFYSVGIGQISSEVPQNLSASRPQDRQFILSSKKLLLSDSGFYLCAWRRLGNNEQFFGPGTRLTVL.